This paragraph reports one TCR beta chain. Its target is not known. Template switching supplied a universal primer site; unique molecular identifiers were carried on the cDNA. TCRdb re-derived calls from the 5' RACE reads in MiXCR, one entry per CDR3 protein. The sample gives 1.5 million to 2 million distinct CDR3 sequences, about 31% of which show up once; about 0.3% is in the top ten. These data are taken from a study of identical twins. Study-wide results and limits: Excess low generation probability was seen in twin-shared out-of-frame alpha sequences. Conclusions came from cross-sectional statistical analysis, not from following the same donors. Clonotypes of the beta chain that were abundant in cord blood carried fewer insertions (memory repertoires showed none).

The V end was cut by 3 bases, the J end by 6 bases, with 13 bases between. This CDR3 contains 14 residues. CDR1 MGHDK and CDR2 SYGVNS come from the germline V gene. This TCR was recovered from a newborn girl in good health. Sequenced material: cord blood. The chain recombines TRBV25-1 with TRBJ2-3; possibly TRBD1 for D (5 bases). CDR3 nucleotides: TGTGCCAGCAGTGAGAGGCAGGCAGGGGATACGCAGTATTTT. This sequence encodes CASSERQAGDTQYF.